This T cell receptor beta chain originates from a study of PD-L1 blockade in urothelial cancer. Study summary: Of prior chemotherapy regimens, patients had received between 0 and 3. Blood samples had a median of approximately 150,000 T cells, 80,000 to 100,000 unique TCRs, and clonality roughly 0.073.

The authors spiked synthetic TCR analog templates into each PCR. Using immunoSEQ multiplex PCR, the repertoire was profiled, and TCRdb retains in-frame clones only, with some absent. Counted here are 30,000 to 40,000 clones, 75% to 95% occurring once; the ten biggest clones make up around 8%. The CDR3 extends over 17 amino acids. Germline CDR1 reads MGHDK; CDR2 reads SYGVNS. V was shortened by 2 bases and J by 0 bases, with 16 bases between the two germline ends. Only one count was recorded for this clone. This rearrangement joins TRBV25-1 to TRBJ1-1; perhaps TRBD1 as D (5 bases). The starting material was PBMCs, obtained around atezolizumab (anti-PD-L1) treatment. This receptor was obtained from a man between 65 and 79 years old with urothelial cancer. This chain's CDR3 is CASSEGVGGSMNTEAFF. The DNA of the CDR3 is TGTGCCAGCAGTGAAGGGGTGGGGGGGTCGATGAACACTGAAGCTTTCTTT.